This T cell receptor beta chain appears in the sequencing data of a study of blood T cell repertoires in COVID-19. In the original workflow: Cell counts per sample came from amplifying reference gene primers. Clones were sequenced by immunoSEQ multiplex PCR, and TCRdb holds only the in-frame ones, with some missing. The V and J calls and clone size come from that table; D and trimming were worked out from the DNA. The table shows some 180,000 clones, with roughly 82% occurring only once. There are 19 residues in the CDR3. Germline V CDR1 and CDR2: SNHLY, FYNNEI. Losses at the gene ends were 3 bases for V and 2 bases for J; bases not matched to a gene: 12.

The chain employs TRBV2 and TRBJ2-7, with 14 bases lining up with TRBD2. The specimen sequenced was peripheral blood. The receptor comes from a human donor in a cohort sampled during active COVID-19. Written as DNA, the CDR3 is TGTGCCAGCAGTGAGCTTTTGACTAGCGGGAGGGCCGTGGCCTACGAGCAGTACTTC. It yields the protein CASSELLTSGRAVAYEQYF.